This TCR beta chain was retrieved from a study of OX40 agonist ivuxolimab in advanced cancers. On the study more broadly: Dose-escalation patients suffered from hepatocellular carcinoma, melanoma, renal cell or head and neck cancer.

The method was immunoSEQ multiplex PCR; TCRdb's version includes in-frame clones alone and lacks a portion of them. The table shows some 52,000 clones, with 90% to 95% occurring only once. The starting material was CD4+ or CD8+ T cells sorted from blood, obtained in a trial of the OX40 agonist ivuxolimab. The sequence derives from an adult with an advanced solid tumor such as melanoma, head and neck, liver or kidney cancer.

The CDR3 nucleotides are TGTGCCAGCAGCTTAGACAACAGGGGTACTAGCACAGATACGCAGTATTTT. Translating gives CASSLDNRGTSTDTQYF. The rearrangement links TRBV11-2 to TRBJ2-3; 7 bases map to TRBD1. The J segment lost 0 bases and the V segment lost 0 bases, leaving 6 bases of the junction unmatched. There are 17 residues in the CDR3. The germline V gene has CDR1 SGHAT and CDR2 FQNNGV.